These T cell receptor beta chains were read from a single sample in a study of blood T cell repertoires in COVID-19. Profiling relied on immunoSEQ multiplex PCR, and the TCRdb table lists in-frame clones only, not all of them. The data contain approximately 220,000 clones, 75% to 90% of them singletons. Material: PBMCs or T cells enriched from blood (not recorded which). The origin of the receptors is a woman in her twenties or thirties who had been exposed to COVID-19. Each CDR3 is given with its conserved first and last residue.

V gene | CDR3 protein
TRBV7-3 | CASSLTGLGGATYEQYF
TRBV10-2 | CASPRTSGGQETQYF
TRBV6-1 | CASSEIGGASEAFF
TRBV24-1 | CATSRTGGDTQYF
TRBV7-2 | CASSSGGGGAGSTEAFF
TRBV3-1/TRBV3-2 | CASSQGTSGSYYNEQFF
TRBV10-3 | CAISELTSRGTDTQYF
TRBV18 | CASSPKDRGNGYTF
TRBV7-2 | CASSLYGGGSDTQYF
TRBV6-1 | CASSEPDRGGHEQYF
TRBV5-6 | CASSSRGYCAKNIQYF
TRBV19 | CASSPLGGTEAFF
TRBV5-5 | CASSLNGDSSGVAKNIQYF
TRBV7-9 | CASSLGWDSNYGYTF
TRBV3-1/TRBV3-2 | CASSLYRDNSYEQYF
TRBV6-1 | CASSEGRRARNQPQHF
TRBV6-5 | CASSYYLGSNTGELFF
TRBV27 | CASSLEAGYEQYF
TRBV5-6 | CASSLGDRGVSPLHF
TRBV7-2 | CASSFILRSNQPQHF
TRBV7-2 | CASSLQGTGNTIYF
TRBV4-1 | CASSQEPQLNQPQHF